This T cell receptor (beta chain) was found in a study of T cell responses to AZD1222 COVID-19 vaccine. Overall study findings and caveats: In all cases, repertoires were sampled only after the peak T cell response. After two AZD1222 doses, spike-specific TCR breadth and depth rose versus day 0. Clonal diversity was possibly underestimated; the donors were predominantly white British and more often female.

Using immunoSEQ multiplex PCR, the repertoire was profiled, and TCRdb retains in-frame clones only, with some absent. Of 110,000 or so clones in the sample, around nine tenths were seen once. Worth noting for this clone: As yet, its antigen is unknown.

The CDR3 covers 14 residues. Trimming shortened V by 4 bases and J by 1 base, and 11 bases separated the two germline ends. Germline assignment: CDR1 LNHDA and CDR2 SQIVND (reference sequence). The specimen comprised peripheral blood, sampled 28 days after the second AZD1222 dose. The J gene is TRBJ2-7, the V gene TRBV19; tentatively, D is TRBD2 (6 bases). This clonotype originated in an adult who received the AZD1222 COVID-19 vaccine. In DNA, the CDR3 is TGTGCCAGTAGTAATGCGGGGCGGTCCTACGAGCAGTACTTC. It encodes CASSNAGRSYEQYF.